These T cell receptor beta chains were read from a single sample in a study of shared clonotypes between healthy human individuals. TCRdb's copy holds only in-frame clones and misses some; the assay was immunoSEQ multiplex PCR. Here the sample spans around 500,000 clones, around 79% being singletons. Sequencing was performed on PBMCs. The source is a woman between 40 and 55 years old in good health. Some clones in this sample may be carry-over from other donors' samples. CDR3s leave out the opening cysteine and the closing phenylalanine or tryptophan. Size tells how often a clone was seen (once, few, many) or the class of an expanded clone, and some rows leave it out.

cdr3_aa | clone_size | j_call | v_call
ASSQISTGQGFYEQY | NA | TRBJ2-7 | TRBV4-3
ASRITGGGELF | NA | TRBJ2-2 | TRBV6-6
ASSLGLRDEQY | NA | NA | TRBV11-2
ASSLSGVNEKLF | NA | TRBJ1-4 | TRBV28
ASLGLVVGRDYNEQF | NA | TRBJ2-1 | TRBV19
ASSSAIAGARAEQY | many | TRBJ2-7 | TRBV5-4
ASSHDSENQPQH | once | TRBJ1-5 | TRBV28
SVEGTGGSGTEAF | NA | TRBJ1-1 | TRBV29-1
ASHFGTSGQETQY | NA | TRBJ2-5 | TRBV5-1
ASSPGVAGQAETQY | NA | TRBJ2-5 | TRBV5-4
ASSPQGTGELF | NA | TRBJ2-2 | TRBV14
ASSPQGSSYNEQF | few | TRBJ2-1 | TRBV18
ASSSPWGYT | few | TRBJ1-2 | TRBV7-9
ATSRDMAGTGLGQPQH | NA | TRBJ1-5 | TRBV15
ASSLRDRGLAGELF | NA | TRBJ2-2 | TRBV6-6
ASSPRLAGVQETQY | NA | TRBJ2-5 | TRBV7-2
AIGLAGDNEQF | NA | TRBJ2-1 | TRBV10-3
ASSPGRGIGTYEQY | NA | TRBJ2-7 | TRBV5-4
STNDEQY | NA | TRBJ2-7 | TRBV20-1
ASSVQGFEQY | NA | TRBJ2-7 | TRBV2
ASSVGGFGSYEQY | NA | TRBJ2-7 | TRBV9
ASSLSGGSPYEQY | once | TRBJ2-7 | TRBV7-3
ASSLGGDTGELF | NA | TRBJ2-2 | TRBV7-2
ASRPSPGLAVSEQF | few | TRBJ2-1 | TRBV7-9
ATSRGQPDPYEQY | NA | TRBJ2-7 | TRBV15
ASSPRSSGRPFYNEQF | few | TRBJ2-1 | TRBV4-2
ASSLSNQPQH | NA | TRBJ1-5 | TRBV7-9
ASSRRAKYEQY | NA | TRBJ2-7 | TRBV18
ASSFAENTEAF | NA | TRBJ1-1 | TRBV7-3
ASSLQIAAPYGYT | NA | TRBJ1-2 | TRBV7-2
ASSLGLAGGIANTGELF | NA | TRBJ2-2 | TRBV18
ASSPRGTVGPGELF | NA | TRBJ2-2 | TRBV19
ASSLDGSYT | NA | TRBJ1-2 | TRBV5-5
ASSGRDRGMHEQF | few | TRBJ2-1 | TRBV10-1
ASYDDRSSYEQY | few | TRBJ2-7 | TRBV7-9
ATSKDRSRVNTEAF | NA | TRBJ1-1 | TRBV15
ASRQRQGWIGELF | NA | TRBJ2-2 | TRBV7-2
ARSIQSRGRYKDSYEQY | NA | TRBJ2-7 | TRBV5-3
ASSRTGGTEAF | NA | TRBJ1-1 | TRBV6-5
ASNEQPQGEVDTQY | NA | TRBJ2-3 | TRBV5-1
ASSPSGADTDTQY | NA | TRBJ2-3 | TRBV4-2
ASSPPFMPQH | NA | TRBJ1-5 | TRBV28
AWNSGQPYNEQF | many | TRBJ2-1 | TRBV30
ASSTHPGQNQPQH | NA | TRBJ1-5 | TRBV6-5
ASSLQDRAYNEQF | once | TRBJ2-1 | TRBV5-4
ASSSDAAGKGSQPQH | NA | TRBJ1-5 | TRBV5-8
ASSPSGSSYNEQF | many | TRBJ2-1 | TRBV6-4
ASSQTRDYRYQETQY | NA | TRBJ2-5 | TRBV19
ASSPTTSGTEQY | NA | TRBJ2-7 | TRBV9
AWRGQRPSTDTQY | NA | TRBJ2-3 | TRBV30
ASSLSAEYYGYT | once | TRBJ1-2 | TRBV11-2
ASSIGLQPQH | NA | TRBJ1-5 | TRBV19
ASSWTGGNTGELF | NA | TRBJ2-2 | TRBV19
ASTVGGRGYNEQF | NA | TRBJ2-1 | TRBV7-9
ASNGPRQETQY | NA | TRBJ2-5 | TRBV2